This is a list of T cell receptor beta chains from one sample in a study of vaccination and CD4 T cells after COVID-19. TCRdb re-analysed the PCR reads in MiXCR, keeping a single row per CDR3 protein. The repertoire holds approximately 15,000 distinct CDR3 sequences, with under 50% as singletons. Which antigens these TCRs recognize remains unknown. Sequenced: CD4+ T cells from blood, cultured in vitro. Receptor source: a human donor who had recovered from COVID-19. Both conserved end residues are part of each CDR3. Each record gives: D gene, V gene, J gene, clone size, CDR3 protein, CDR3 DNA. The D gene is left open where the match is weak. Rows may omit the clone size; those that give it use once, few, many or a size class.

TRBD1	TRBV20-1	TRBJ1-2	few	CSARWDRGAYGYTF	TGCAGTGCTAGATGGGACAGGGGGGCCTATGGCTACACCTTC
TRBD1	TRBV6-1	TRBJ2-5	.	CASYGQEETQYF	TGTGCCAGCTACGGACAGGAAGAGACCCAGTACTTC
.	TRBV7-4	TRBJ2-1	.	CASSVGNEQFF	TGTGCCAGCAGCGTAGGAAATGAGCAGTTCTTC
TRBD1	TRBV27	TRBJ1-5	few	CASSPQGMRYQPQHF	TGTGCCAGCAGTCCACAGGGGATGAGGTATCAGCCCCAGCATTTT
.	TRBV5-1	TRBJ1-5	once	CASSLGAGVGQPQHF	TGCGCCAGCAGCTTGGGGGCAGGGGTAGGACAGCCCCAGCATTTT
TRBD2	TRBV20-1	TRBJ2-1	.	CSASSGQLGSYNEQFF	TGCAGTGCTAGTAGCGGGCAGCTCGGCTCCTACAATGAGCAGTTCTTC
.	TRBV21-1	TRBJ1-5	.	CASSKPGGVLVYSNQPQHF	TGTGCCAGCAGCAAACCAGGGGGGGTGTTGGTCTATAGCAATCAGCCCCAGCATTTT
TRBD2	TRBV19	TRBJ2-2	.	CASKSGRAAGELFF	TGTGCCAGTAAGAGCGGGAGGGCCGCCGGGGAGCTGTTTTTT
.	TRBV6-1	TRBJ2-3	.	CASRTSPGRSPTDTQYF	TGTGCCAGCAGAACCTCCCCGGGACGATCGCCCACAGATACGCAGTATTTT
.	TRBV5-1	TRBJ2-7	.	CASSLASPSYEQYF	TGCGCCAGCAGCTTGGCCTCCCCGTCCTACGAGCAGTACTTC
.	TRBV12-3/TRBV12-4	TRBJ2-2	.	CASRRRDTGELFF	TGTGCCAGCAGGCGCAGGGATACCGGGGAGCTGTTTTTT
TRBD2	TRBV7-9	TRBJ2-1	few	CASSSRWTSSVF	TGTGCCAGCAGTTCAAGGTGGACTAGTTCGGTCTTC
.	TRBV28	TRBJ1-2	.	CASSLAHTDSVYGYTF	TGTGCCAGCAGCCTTGCGCATACCGACAGCGTCTATGGCTACACCTTC
.	TRBV7-2	TRBJ1-5	few	CASSLQGSGNQPQHF	TGTGCCAGCAGCCTACAGGGAAGTGGAAATCAGCCCCAGCATTTT
.	TRBV20-1	TRBJ2-2	few	CSARQPQGGELFF	TGCAGTGCTAGGCAGCCTCAGGGCGGGGAGCTGTTTTTT
.	TRBV6-5	TRBJ2-5	.	CASSYSYGDQETQYF	TGTGCCAGCAGTTACTCGTACGGGGACCAAGAGACCCAGTACTTC
TRBD1	TRBV20-1	TRBJ1-5	few	CSASNPRQGPYSNQPQHF	TGCAGTGCTAGCAACCCTAGACAGGGTCCCTATAGCAATCAGCCCCAGCATTTT
.	TRBV20-1	TRBJ2-7	.	CSARDSRGVPYEQYF	TGCAGTGCTAGAGATTCCAGGGGGGTACCCTACGAGCAGTACTTC
.	TRBV2	TRBJ1-1	.	CASSEGGGNTEAFF	TGTGCCAGCAGTGAAGGGGGGGGGAACACTGAAGCTTTCTTT
.	TRBV19	TRBJ2-3	.	CASRSRGTDTQYF	TGTGCCAGTAGATCCAGGGGCACAGATACGCAGTATTTT
TRBD2	TRBV20-1	TRBJ2-2	once	CSASPGTSGGYGGELFF	TGCAGTGCGTCCCCCGGGACTAGCGGGGGGTACGGCGGGGAGCTGTTTTTT
TRBD2	TRBV28	TRBJ2-5	.	CASSFSAGRGQETQYF	TGTGCCAGCAGTTTTTCCGCAGGGAGGGGTCAAGAGACCCAGTACTTC
.	TRBV7-3	TRBJ1-1	few	CASSGRVDTEAFF	TGTGCCAGCAGCGGCCGTGTGGACACTGAAGCTTTCTTT
TRBD1	TRBV6-5	TRBJ2-1	.	CASSYSDRGINEQFF	TGTGCCAGCAGTTACTCGGACAGGGGGATTAATGAGCAGTTCTTC
.	TRBV24-1	TRBJ1-1	.	CATSDPQGPGGSAFF	TGTGCCACCAGTGATCCCCAGGGACCGGGGGGATCCGCTTTCTTT
.	TRBV24-1	TRBJ2-4	once	CATSDSSDSRRIQYF	TGTGCCACCAGTGATTCCTCGGACTCCCGTCGCATTCAGTACTTC
.	TRBV7-9	TRBJ2-3	.	CASSLRWGADTQYF	TGTGCCAGCAGCTTAAGGTGGGGTGCAGATACGCAGTATTTT
.	TRBV4-2	TRBJ1-2	once	CASSQAEAANYGYTF	TGTGCCAGCAGCCAAGCGGAGGCAGCGAACTATGGCTACACCTTC
.	TRBV7-6	TRBJ2-2	few	CASSLPPRGSGELFF	TGTGCCAGCAGCTTACCCCCCCGAGGTTCCGGGGAGCTGTTTTTT
.	TRBV7-2	TRBJ2-4	few	CASSLVSDQVAKNIQYF	TGTGCCAGCAGCTTAGTTTCCGACCAAGTAGCCAAAAACATTCAGTACTTC
.	TRBV7-2	TRBJ2-2	.	CASSLDAGELFF	TGTGCCAGCAGCTTAGATGCCGGGGAGCTGTTTTTT
TRBD2	TRBV12-3/TRBV12-4	TRBJ2-3	.	CASSPGLAVNTQYF	TGTGCCAGCAGTCCGGGACTAGCGGTGAATACGCAGTATTTT
TRBD2	TRBV7-3	TRBJ2-2	.	CASSLWAGGSGTGELFF	TGTGCCAGCAGCTTATGGGCGGGGGGATCGGGCACCGGGGAGCTGTTTTTT
.	TRBV20-1	TRBJ1-1	.	CSAPLNTEAFF	TGCAGTGCACCTCTGAACACTGAAGCTTTCTTT
TRBD2	TRBV20-1	TRBJ2-1	few	CSARVLAGGLDEQFF	TGCAGTGCTAGAGTACTAGCGGGAGGATTGGATGAGCAGTTCTTC
.	TRBV20-1	TRBJ2-5	.	CSATPRQETQYF	TGCAGTGCCACCCCTCGGCAAGAGACCCAGTACTTC
.	TRBV11-3	TRBJ2-5	few	CASSFWGVQQETQYF	TGTGCCAGCAGCTTCTGGGGGGTGCAGCAAGAGACCCAGTACTTC
TRBD1	TRBV2	TRBJ1-2	.	CASTQQGANYGYTF	TGTGCCAGCACGCAACAGGGGGCGAACTATGGCTACACCTTC
TRBD2	TRBV11-3	TRBJ2-1	.	CASSLGREGPHEQFF	TGTGCCAGCAGCTTAGGGCGGGAGGGCCCCCATGAGCAGTTCTTC
.	TRBV7-7	TRBJ2-3	few	CASSPQGGWNTQYF	TGTGCTAGCAGCCCCCAGGGGGGGTGGAATACGCAGTATTTT
TRBD2	TRBV6-1	TRBJ2-5	.	CASSEWVSGEETQYF	TGTGCCAGCAGTGAATGGGTTAGCGGGGAAGAGACCCAGTACTTC
TRBD1	TRBV7-2	TRBJ1-2	.	CASSYLQGGANYGYTF	TGTGCCAGCAGCTACCTACAGGGGGGCGCTAACTATGGCTACACCTTC
.	TRBV12-3/TRBV12-4	TRBJ1-2	.	CASSLRGASGYTF	TGTGCCAGCAGTTTGCGGGGGGCAAGTGGCTACACCTTC
TRBD1	TRBV7-6	TRBJ2-7	.	CASSLGQGDYEQYF	TGTGCCAGCAGCTTGGGACAGGGGGACTACGAGCAGTACTTC
.	TRBV4-2	TRBJ1-2	once	CASSQGVSSSAYGYTF	TGTGCCAGCAGCCAAGGGGTGTCCTCCTCGGCCTATGGCTACACCTTC
.	TRBV6-2/TRBV6-3	TRBJ2-7	once	CASRRGPSYEQYF	TGTGCCAGCAGGCGGGGACCTTCCTACGAGCAGTACTTC
TRBD2	TRBV7-8	TRBJ2-7	.	CASSLYWGSGATYEQYF	TGTGCCAGCAGCTTATATTGGGGTAGCGGGGCTACCTACGAGCAGTACTTC
TRBD1	TRBV28	TRBJ2-7	.	CASGDRDYEQYF	TGTGCCAGCGGGGACAGAGACTACGAGCAGTACTTC
.	TRBV6-5	TRBJ2-2	.	CASSYWFKETHYDGELFF	TGTGCCAGCAGTTACTGGTTCAAGGAAACCCATTATGACGGGGAGCTGTTTTTT
.	TRBV28	TRBJ1-5	.	CASSLNIRGSNQPQHF	TGTGCCAGCAGTTTAAATATACGGGGTAGCAATCAGCCCCAGCATTTT
TRBD2	TRBV5-4	TRBJ2-7	.	CASSPGGLAGRSTSGEQYF	TGTGCCAGCAGCCCCGGGGGACTAGCGGGCCGATCCACCTCCGGCGAGCAGTACTTC
TRBD1	TRBV7-9	TRBJ1-2	few	CASSPEDRGHGYTF	TGTGCCAGCAGCCCCGAGGACAGGGGTCATGGCTACACCTTC
.	TRBV20-1	TRBJ2-4	.	CSARDGSRAKNIQYF	TGCAGTGCTAGAGATGGGTCCAGAGCCAAAAACATTCAGTACTTC
.	TRBV2	TRBJ1-6	.	CASSDGQTYNSPLHF	TGTGCCAGCAGTGACGGGCAGACCTATAATTCACCCCTCCACTTT
.	TRBV6-1	TRBJ2-3	.	CASSPTPTDTQYF	TGTGCCAGCAGCCCCACCCCCACAGATACGCAGTATTTT
TRBD2	TRBV20-1	TRBJ2-5	.	CSASVLAGYQETQYF	TGCAGTGCTTCGGTGCTAGCGGGTTACCAAGAGACCCAGTACTTC
.	TRBV20-1	TRBJ2-3	.	CSARGGAGRTDTQYF	TGCAGTGCTAGAGGGGGGGCGGGGAGGACAGATACGCAGTATTTT
.	TRBV7-2	TRBJ1-1	few	CASSLVAVDSPNTEAFF	TGTGCCAGCAGCTTAGTGGCCGTTGACAGCCCGAACACTGAAGCTTTCTTT
TRBD2	TRBV20-1	TRBJ2-3	few	CSERASGGTDTQYF	TGCAGTGAACGGGCTAGCGGGGGCACAGATACGCAGTATTTT